The 8 T cell receptor beta chains given below trace back to one sample, sequenced in a study of cytomegalovirus exposure and HLA in healthy donors. PCR was performed using 60 Vbeta and 13 Jbeta primers. TCRdb's copy holds only in-frame clones and misses some; the assay was immunoSEQ multiplex PCR. The profile covers 150,000 to 200,000 clones, with roughly 84% appearing a single time and 1.2% taken by the ten largest. Sequencing was performed on PBMCs. The receptor source for this set is a boy between 2 and 15 years old in good health and CMV-seronegative.

This clone was counted only a few times. This rearrangement joins TRBV10-2 to TRBJ1-1; perhaps TRBD1 as D (5 bases). Germline-derived CDR1 and CDR2 are WSHSY and SAAADI. With 6 bases removed from V and 5 bases from J, the gap between germline ends came to 13 bases. This CDR3 region has 13 residues. CDR3 coding DNA: TGCGCCAGCAGGGCAGGGAGGAGGACTGAAGCTTTCTTT. Translated: CASRAGRRTEAFF.

J is TRBJ1-5 and V is TRBV7-9, with 8 positions matching TRBD1. The V segment lost 5 bases and the J segment 8 bases; nucleotides outside the gene matches: 8. The germline V gene has CDR1 SEHNR and CDR2 FQNEAQ (reference sequence). CDR3 length: 14 amino acids. This chain's CDR3 is CASSAGGGFEPQHF. As DNA, the CDR3 is TGTGCCAGCAGCGCAGGGGGCGGGTTTGAGCCCCAGCATTTT.

The J gene is TRBJ2-5, the V gene TRBV25-1; possibly TRBD2 for D (6 bases). The CDR3 contains 12 residues. The germline gives CDR1 MGHDK, CDR2 SYGVNS. Trimming pared 5 bases from V and 5 bases from J, leaving 9 bases between. The CDR3 coding sequence is TGTGCCAGCAGTTGGCTAGCGGAGACCCAGTACTTC. Encoded protein: CASSWLAETQYF.

The chain has TRBV7-9 and TRBJ1-1; 7 bases fit TRBD1. V trimming: 3 bases; J trimming: 4 bases; junction bases outside the gene matches: 2. The germline V gene has CDR1 SEHNR and CDR2 FQNEAQ (reference sequence). This CDR3 contains 13 residues. CDR3 in amino acids: CASSFTGATEAFF. The DNA of the CDR3 is TGTGCCAGCAGCTTCACAGGGGCCACTGAAGCTTTCTTT.

The chain has TRBV29-1 and TRBJ2-7; TRBD2 is a possible D gene (5 bases). Germline loops: CDR1 SQVTM, CDR2 ANQGSEA. The CDR3 is 15 residues long. The V end lost 0 bases, the J end lost 5 bases, and 17 bases lay between the germline ends. In DNA form, the CDR3 reads TGCAGCGTTGAAGATAACGGCAGTGGGGAGAACGAGCAGTACTTC. Its protein is CSVEDNGSGENEQYF.

This clone appeared a few times. This chain uses TRBV14 with TRBJ1-1; 8 nucleotides agree with TRBD1. The germline gives CDR1 SGHDN, CDR2 FVKESK. The CDR3 has 15 amino acids. The V gene end was trimmed by 3 bases and the J gene end by 4 bases; junction bases not matched to a gene: 7. The CDR3 spells CASSQRQGTGTEAFF. DNA of the CDR3: TGTGCCAGCAGCCAGAGACAGGGGACGGGCACTGAAGCTTTCTTT.

The gene calls are TRBV5-1 and TRBJ2-3; 8 bases fit TRBD2. The CDR3 is 16 residues long. Germline V gives CDR1 SGHRS, CDR2 YFSETQ. The trim removed 4 bases at V and 2 bases at J, leaving 9 bases unmatched. CDR3 sequence (DNA): TGCGCCAGCAGCGGGGGACTAGACCCTGACACAGATACGCAGTATTTT. Translating it yields CASSGGLDPDTDTQYF. Drawing the rest from reference TRBV5-1 and TRBJ2-3, the complete variable domain is KAGVTQTPRYLIKTRGQQVTLSCSPISGHRSVSWYQQTPGQGLQFLFEYFSETQRNKGNFPGRFSGRQFSNSRSEMNVSTLELGDSALYLCASSGGLDPDTDTQYFGPGTRLTVL.

This chain links TRBV12-5 with TRBJ1-3; D not resolved. The CDR3 loop spans 16 amino acids. CDR1 is LGHNT, CDR2 FRNRAP, per germline. V was cut by 7 bases and J by 4 bases, with 20 bases left in between. CDR3 loop: CASAPLGGYVGNTIYF. The CDR3 DNA reads as TGTGCTAGTGCCCCCCTAGGAGGGTATGTGGGAAACACCATATATTTT.